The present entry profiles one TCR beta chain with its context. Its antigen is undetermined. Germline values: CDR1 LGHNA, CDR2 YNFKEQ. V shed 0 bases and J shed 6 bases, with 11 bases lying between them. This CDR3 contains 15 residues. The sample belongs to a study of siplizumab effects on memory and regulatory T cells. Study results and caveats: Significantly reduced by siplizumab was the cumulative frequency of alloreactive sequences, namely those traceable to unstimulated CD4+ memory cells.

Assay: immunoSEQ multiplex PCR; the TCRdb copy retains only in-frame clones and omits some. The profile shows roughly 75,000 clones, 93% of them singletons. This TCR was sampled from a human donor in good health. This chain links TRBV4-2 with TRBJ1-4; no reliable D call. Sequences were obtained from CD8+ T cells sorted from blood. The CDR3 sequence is CASSQETGSDEKLFF. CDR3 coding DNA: TGTGCCAGCAGCCAAGAGACGGGCTCGGATGAAAAACTGTTTTTT.